The present entry profiles one T cell receptor (beta chain) with its context. The table lists this clone with a count of one. Its antigen remains unidentified. Qualities for individual bases were not recorded, and no much larger clone is one base off. The germline V gene supplies CDR1 MNHEY and CDR2 SVGAGI. Here V drops 7 bases and J drops 10 bases, and the junction holds 4 bases not matched to any gene. From the cysteine up to the phenylalanine, the CDR3 has a length of 12 residues. The DNA shown is the 36-base CDR3, in frame from base 1. This entry is derived from a study of blood T cell repertoires in COVID-19 (dated by TCRdb to about 2020). Context from the whole study: Collaborator samples came from the United States, Italy and Spain and covered acute and convalescent phases of COVID-19. The material from the prospective study consisted of cDNA or gDNA derived from T cells, B-cell-depleted T cells, or PBMCs. Deeply sampled blood TCRbeta repertoires from subjects exposed to, actively infected with, or recovered from COVID-19 were included in the dataset. The repertoires were released in a freely available public database meant as a resource for research on the immune response to SARS-CoV-2. Samples were obtained from the ongoing ImmuneRACE study (first 160 participants) and from 1,254 subjects provided by 6 global collaborators. Nearly every sample came with metadata listing a de-identified subject ID, COVID-19 status, age in years and sex. Where available, HLA class I and class II types were obtained from metadata supplied by the sample provider rather than from assay-based typing. General findings and caveats noted by the study authors: The quantity of clinical and demographic metadata differed by source and by participant and was supplied without curation.

Whole blood was collected in K2EDTA tubes by collaborating institutions according to the institutions' own protocols. For TCRbeta analysis, collaborators shipped samples as frozen whole blood, isolated PBMCs, or DNA extracted from either of those sample types. The immunoSEQ Assay, a bias-controlled multiplex PCR, was used to amplify TCRbeta CDR3 regions from genomic DNA. As for the original processing: The number of nucleated cells in each sample was estimated from the amplification of reference gene primers within the assay. To quantify the absolute abundance of each unique TCRbeta CDR3 rearrangement, sequence reads were collapsed and filtered. Productive Simpson clonality was computed per sample as the square root of Simpson's diversity index over productive rearrangements. TCRdb stores this immuneACCESS table with in-frame sequences only. Part of the clones is absent; in the studies checked, under half of the shortfall reflects unresolved V genes, and no reason is known for the rest. D and trimming were read from the DNA, whereas the V and J calls and clone size are those reported in that table. The sample table contains about 260,000 clones; only one count was recorded for around 88% of them. Approximately 2% of the sample is held by the ten biggest clonotypes.

The sequence links TRBV6-5 to TRBJ1-6, with TRBD1 identical over 7 junction bases. The sequence came from a man aged 25 to 45 with active or convalescent COVID-19. The sequenced sample consisted of peripheral blood. This receptor has the CDR3 CASNRQGSPLHF. The sequenced DNA: TGTGCCAGCAACCGACAGGGCTCACCCCTCCACTTT.